The 22 T cell receptor beta chains listed next were all sequenced from one sample in a study of control samples from healthy donors and cancer patients. The protocol was immunoSEQ multiplex PCR, while the TCRdb copy is restricted to in-frame clones and leaves out a portion. This table has 25,000 to 35,000 clones, 94% appearing once. Sequencing was carried out using blood. Source of these receptors: a man between 60 and 70 years old in good health.

The J gene is TRBJ1-1, the V gene TRBV6-6; weak D call: TRBD1 (6 bases). The germline V gene has CDR1 MNHNY and CDR2 SVGAGI (reference sequence). The CDR3 runs to 11 residues. Trimming took 5 bases from V and 5 from J, leaving 6 bases between them. CDR3 residues: CASSDRTEAFF. For the CDR3, the DNA is TGTGCCAGCAGTGACAGGACTGAAGCTTTCTTT.

The chain is built from TRBV10-1 and TRBJ1-1, with 9 bases matching TRBD1. The CDR3 has 15 residues. Germline V gene data show CDR1 as WNHNN and CDR2 as SYGVQD (reference sequence). J was trimmed by 1 base and V by 6 bases; bases with no gene match: 6. CDR3 in amino acids: CASRQGARGNTEAFF. DNA for the CDR3: TGCGCCAGCAGACAGGGGGCGCGGGGGAACACTGAAGCTTTCTTT.

The rearrangement uses TRBV30 and TRBJ1-2; 10 nucleotides align to TRBD1. V was pared by 3 bases and J by 6 bases, with 10 bases of the junction left unmatched. This CDR3 has 15 residues. Germline CDR1 and CDR2: GTSNPN and SVGIG (reference sequence). The CDR3 spells CAWRSLTGGGDGYTF. In nucleotides, the CDR3 is TGTGCCTGGAGGTCCTTGACAGGGGGCGGGGATGGCTACACCTTC.

On this clone itself: Other DNA sequences in the sample encode the same CDR3. CDR3 bases: TGTGCCAGCTCACCGGGTGCAACTAATGAAAAACTGTTTTTT. This translates into CASSPGATNEKLFF. The chain is built from TRBV18 and TRBJ1-4; D gene unclear. Trimming stripped 3 bases from V and 0 bases from J, with 5 bases between. Germline-derived CDR1 and CDR2 are KGHSH and LQKENI. The CDR3 is 14 residues long.

This clone has only one observation. The chain combines TRBV19 with TRBJ1-5; D gene ambiguous. Looked up from germline, CDR1 is LNHDA and CDR2 is SQIVND (reference sequence). Trimming removed 6 bases at V and 6 bases at J, with 6 bases between. The CDR3 is made up of 11 amino acids. CDR3 bases: TGTGCCAGTAGCCTCGGTCAGCCCCAGCATTTT. Amino acid sequence: CASSLGQPQHF.

This chain uses TRBV19 with TRBJ2-5; weak D call: TRBD2 (6 bases). V was trimmed by 4 bases and J by 5 bases, leaving 17 bases between them. Germline V lookup: CDR1 LNHDA, CDR2 SQIVND (reference sequence). The CDR3 sequence is 15 residues long. CDR3 region: CASSTLLAGRETQYF. The CDR3 DNA sequence: TGTGCCAGTAGTACCCTCCTGGCGGGGAGGGAGACCCAGTACTTC. The full variable domain, its missing parts supplied by reference TRBV19 and TRBJ2-5, is DGGITQSPKYLFRKEGQNVTLSCEQNLNHDAMYWYRQDPGQGLRLIYYSQIVNDFQKGDIAEGYSVSREKKESFPLTVTSAQKNPTAFYLCASSTLLAGRETQYFGPGTRLLVL.

This chain links TRBV19 with TRBJ1-1, with 7 nucleotides matching TRBD1. Germline V lookup: CDR1 LNHDA, CDR2 SQIVND (reference sequence). V gave up 7 bases and J gave up 0 bases; unmatched junction bases: 5. The CDR3 runs 14 residues. The CDR3 protein is CASMPGTVNTEAFF. The CDR3 coding sequence is TGTGCCAGTATGCCAGGGACAGTGAACACTGAAGCTTTCTTT.

This chain connects TRBV9 to TRBJ2-1, with D perhaps TRBD1 (7 bases). The CDR3 covers 14 residues. With 6 bases removed from V and 9 bases from J, the gap between germline ends came to 19 bases. Germline loops: CDR1 SGDLS, CDR2 YYNGEE. The CDR3 DNA is TGTGCCAGCACCCTAGGAGGGGGCAACGGTGAGCAGTTCTTC. This encodes CASTLGGGNGEQFF.

This clone occurred once. The V and J genes are TRBV15 and TRBJ2-1; 8 bases map to TRBD1. In germline, CDR1 is LNHNV, CDR2 YYDKDF (reference sequence). V lost 6 bases to trimming and J lost 0 bases; unmatched junction nucleotides: 10. The CDR3 has 17 residues. CDR3 amino acids: CATRTDRAKSSYNEQFF. CDR3 bases: TGTGCCACCAGAACGGACAGGGCTAAAAGCTCCTACAATGAGCAGTTCTTC. Combining the CDR3 with reference TRBV15 and TRBJ2-1 gives the whole variable domain DAMVIQNPRYQVTQFGKPVTLSCSQTLNHNVMYWYQQKSSQAPKLLFHYYDKDFNNEADTPDNFQSRRPNTSFCFLDIRSPGLGDTAMYLCATRTDRAKSSYNEQFFGPGTRLTVL.

The genes are TRBV25-1 and TRBJ2-1; 8 bases match TRBD1. The CDR3 contains 15 residues. With V trimmed by 1 base and J by 3 bases, 2 bases remained unmatched. Per germline, CDR1 MGHDK and CDR2 SYGVNS. The CDR3 coding sequence is TGTGCCAGCAGTGAATGGGGGACAGGCTACAATGAGCAGTTCTTC. Protein: CASSEWGTGYNEQFF. The whole variable domain, remainder taken from reference TRBV25-1 and TRBJ2-1, is EADIYQTPRYLVIGTGKKITLECSQTMGHDKMYWYQQDPGMELHLIHYSYGVNSTEKGDLSSESTVSRIRTEHFPLTLESARPSHTSQYLCASSEWGTGYNEQFFGPGTRLTVL.

The V and J genes are TRBV9 and TRBJ1-2, with 8 bases identical to TRBD1. V was clipped by 4 bases and J by 0 bases; unmatched bases: 8. CDR3 length equals 16 residues. In germline, CDR1 is SGDLS, CDR2 YYNGEE. For the CDR3, the DNA is TGTGCCAGCAGCCGGGGACAGGAACCTTCTAACTATGGCTACACCTTC. It specifies CASSRGQEPSNYGYTF.

The chain has TRBV6-5 and TRBJ2-1; 7 nucleotides match TRBD2. The CDR3 spans 11 residues. Germline V gene sequence: CDR1 MNHEY, CDR2 SVGAGI. The V gene end was trimmed by 5 bases and the J gene end by 10 bases; junction bases not matched to a gene: 2. The CDR3 spells CASSRAGEQFF. CDR3 in DNA: TGTGCCAGCAGTCGAGCGGGAGAGCAGTTCTTC.

The chain joins TRBV11-2 to TRBJ1-2; 10 nucleotides align to TRBD1. The CDR3 sequence is 16 residues long. V trimming: 2 bases; J trimming: 5 bases; junction bases outside the gene matches: 8. Germline values: CDR1 SGHAT, CDR2 FQNNGV. CDR3 nucleotide sequence: TGTGCCAGCAGCTTATCACCCGGGACAGGGGTTTATGGCTACACCTTC. This gives the protein CASSLSPGTGVYGYTF.

This clone has just one count. This chain uses TRBV11-3 with TRBJ2-7; D not certain. Deletions cut 0 bases from V and 4 bases from J, with 4 bases between. Germline loops: CDR1 SGHNT, CDR2 YENEEA. There are 12 residues in the CDR3. In DNA form, the CDR3 reads TGTGCCAGCAGCTTAGAGGGGTACGAGCAGTACTTC. Translating it yields CASSLEGYEQYF.

This clone was counted once. The chain couples TRBV28 to TRBJ2-1; D is possibly TRBD2 (6 bases). With 6 bases removed from V and 4 bases from J, the gap between germline ends came to 19 bases. Germline-derived CDR1 and CDR2 are MDHEN and SYDVKM. The CDR3 runs to 16 residues. The DNA of the CDR3 is TGTGCCAGCAGGCCGGGCCGGCGGGGCGAGTACAATGAGCAGTTCTTC. As protein: CASRPGRRGEYNEQFF.

The chain links TRBV7-2 to TRBJ1-2; D might be TRBD1 (6 bases). Germline CDR1 is SGHTA and CDR2 is FQGNSA. The CDR3 is 18 residues long. V was cut by 4 bases and J by 3 bases, with 24 bases left in between. This CDR3 is CASSSLQGKKVGHYGYTF. DNA of the CDR3: TGTGCCAGCAGCTCGCTACAGGGAAAAAAAGTCGGTCACTATGGCTACACCTTC.

The V gene is TRBV5-6, the J gene TRBJ1-2; TRBD1 matches at 8 bases. J gave up 4 bases and V 4 bases, and 3 bases lay outside the gene matches. CDR1 and CDR2 (germline): SGHDT, YYEEEE. The length of the CDR3 is 13 residues. Here the CDR3 DNA reads TGTGCCAGCAGCCCAGGGACAGGCTATGGCTACACCTTC. It specifies CASSPGTGYGYTF.

V usage is TRBV6-2 or TRBV6-3 and J usage is TRBJ2-1, with TRBD2 matching over 8 bases. Trimming cost V 2 bases and J 7 bases; bases outside gene matches: 7. This CDR3 contains 15 residues. Germline assignment: CDR1 MNHEY and CDR2 SVGEGT. The CDR3 nucleotides read TGTGCCAGCAGTTACCGGGGGACTAGGAGGAATGAGCAGTTCTTC. Encoded protein: CASSYRGTRRNEQFF.

This clone was detected a few times. The rearrangement joins TRBV5-1 to TRBJ1-2, with D tentatively TRBD1 (6 bases). Germline loops: CDR1 SGHRS, CDR2 YFSETQ. V was clipped by 4 bases and J by 0 bases, with 13 bases between them. The CDR3 is made up of 15 amino acids. CDR3 coding DNA: TGCGCCAGCAGCCCGGGACACTCAGCTAACTATGGCTACACCTTC. Its translation is CASSPGHSANYGYTF.

The J gene is TRBJ1-1, the V gene TRBV11-2, with D uncertain. The CDR3 consists of 15 residues. V was pared by 0 bases and J by 1 base, with 9 bases between. Germline CDR1 and CDR2: SGHAT and FQNNGV. The DNA of the CDR3 is TGTGCCAGCAGCTTAGACCAGAGACAGAACACTGAAGCTTTCTTT. It encodes CASSLDQRQNTEAFF.

The chain combines TRBV5-6 with TRBJ2-7; TRBD1 matches at 9 bases. This CDR3 is built from 16 residues. V trimming: 5 bases; J trimming: 5 bases; junction bases outside the gene matches: 14. Germline V lookup: CDR1 SGHDT, CDR2 YYEEEE. CDR3 residues: CASRTYSGTGSHEQYF. As DNA, the CDR3 is TGTGCCAGCAGGACCTATTCCGGGACAGGGTCCCACGAGCAGTACTTC.

Only one count was recorded for this clone. The chain joins TRBV29-1 to TRBJ1-1; tentatively, D is TRBD1 (6 bases). Germline CDR1 SQVTM, CDR2 ANQGSEA. The CDR3 runs to 12 residues. V was trimmed by 6 bases and J by 6 bases, leaving 14 bases between them. Written as DNA, the CDR3 is TGCAGCGTCACCCGGGACATCGCTGAAGCTTTCTTT. Protein sequence: CSVTRDIAEAFF.